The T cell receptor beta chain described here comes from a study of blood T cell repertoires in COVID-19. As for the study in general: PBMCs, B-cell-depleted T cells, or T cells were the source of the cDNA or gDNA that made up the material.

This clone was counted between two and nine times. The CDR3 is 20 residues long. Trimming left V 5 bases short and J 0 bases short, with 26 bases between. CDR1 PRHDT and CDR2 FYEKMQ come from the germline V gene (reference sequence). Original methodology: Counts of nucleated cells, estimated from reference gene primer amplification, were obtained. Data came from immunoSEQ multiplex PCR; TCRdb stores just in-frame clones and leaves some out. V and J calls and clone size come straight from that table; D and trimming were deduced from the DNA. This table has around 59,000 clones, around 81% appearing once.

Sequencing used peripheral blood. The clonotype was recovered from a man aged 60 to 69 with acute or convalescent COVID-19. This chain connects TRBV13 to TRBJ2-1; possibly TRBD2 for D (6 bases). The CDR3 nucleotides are TGTGCCAGCAGCCTATATAAGCGGACCTCAGGGAGGACCTCCTACAATGAGCAGTTCTTC. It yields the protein CASSLYKRTSGRTSYNEQFF.